This paragraph covers one T cell receptor (beta chain) sequence. This clone's antigen is unknown. Base quality data are lacking; no much larger clone is found one base away. Including the terminal cysteine and phenylalanine, the CDR3 comprises 13 residues. Left in the record is the CDR3 DNA by itself, 39 bases read in frame from the first base. Trimming takes 3 bases from V and 6 bases from J, and the germline ends sit 11 bases apart. This specimen belongs to a study of blood T cells in healthy people across ages (dated by TCRdb to about 2015). Background on the whole study: In model experiments, template switching captured about one uniquely barcoded TCR beta cDNA molecule for every two T cells. To avoid experimental bias, donors of different ages were distributed randomly across sequencing lanes. The donors were divided into four age groups: young (average roughly 15 years), middle-aged (approximately 41), aged (under 70) and long-lived (roughly 82). For two donors (one aged 18 to 30 and one aged 80 or older), the study analyzed two additional independent replicas of 1 million unique cDNA reads from the same blood draw. Age-related changes in TCR beta repertoire diversity were measured in the study by deep sequencing normalized with unique cDNA molecular identifiers.

Receptor amplification or capture employed 5' RACE. The sequencer was an Illumina HiSeq 2500. A second PCR of about 6 to 12 cycles was performed with a sample-barcoded 5' primer and a J-beta primer mix. Each TCR beta cDNA molecule received a unique molecular identifier from a template-switch 5' adaptor carrying 12 random nucleotides. Each sample yielded at least 3 million CDR3-containing paired-end reads. First-strand cDNA was synthesized from all RNA with the Mint cDNA synthesis kit, primed by a TRBC-specific oligonucleotide. Following uracil-DNA glycosylase treatment, all cDNA underwent a first 18-cycle PCR with the universal primers M1SS and BC2_uni_R. The authors' analysis ran thus. Normalization of each sample was performed by random selection of 1 million high-quality reads, each carrying a distinct molecular identifier. Reads with shared molecular identifiers were discarded instead of being binned into consensus sequences. MiTCR, with a Q25 quality threshold and the strictest error-elimination algorithm, was used for CDR3 identification, clonotype clustering and error correction. Lower-bound total TCR beta diversity was estimated with a nonparametric unseen species model using Euler transformation. TCRdb took the public reads, trimmed them with fastp at Q25, ran MiXCR for clone calling and kept in-frame beta chains. Identical CDR3 protein sequences are pooled into one entry, listed with their most common genes and DNA. It is TCRdb's table, rather than the study itself, that gives the V and J calls and clone size. The sample table contains fewer than 950,000 distinct CDR3 sequences; only one count was recorded for roughly 50% of them. Around 41% of the sample rests with the top ten.

The study at large found these results: As age increased, observed TCR beta diversity per million T cells dropped in a roughly linear way, and a significant reduction was already evident by age about 40. A strong correlation was found between observed TCR beta diversity and the percentage of naive T cells measured by flow cytometry. Estimates of total diversity based on one million sequenced T cells were considered lower bounds and underestimates. Compared with the aged group, the long-lived group had more naive CD4+ T cells, fewer expanded clones and increased TCR diversity, suggesting age selection. Because profiling used bulk unsorted PBMCs, naive and antigen-experienced compartments could not be compared conclusively. The CMV infection status of donors was not known, potentially confounding age-related changes in expanded clonotypes.

Donors were under 40 systemically healthy Caucasian individuals from Russia aged 6 to 90 years. Roughly 9 milliliters of peripheral blood were drawn from each donor into EDTA-treated Vacutainer tubes. Ficoll-Paque density-gradient centrifugation was used to isolate PBMCs, with at least 7 million obtained per sample. Total RNA, at least 5 micrograms per sample, was extracted from PBMCs with Trizol reagent. For every donor, flow cytometry on a PBMC aliquot measured the percentage of naive CD45RAhigh/CD27high T cells. Sequences were obtained from blood. The rearranged chain carries TRBV12-3 or TRBV12-4 and TRBJ1-2, with the identity of the D gene unclear. This receptor was identified in a man older than 75 in good health. The nucleotides read TGTGCCAGCAGTTTTCGGGAGTCCGATGGCTACACCTTC. Its translation reads: CASSFRESDGYTF.